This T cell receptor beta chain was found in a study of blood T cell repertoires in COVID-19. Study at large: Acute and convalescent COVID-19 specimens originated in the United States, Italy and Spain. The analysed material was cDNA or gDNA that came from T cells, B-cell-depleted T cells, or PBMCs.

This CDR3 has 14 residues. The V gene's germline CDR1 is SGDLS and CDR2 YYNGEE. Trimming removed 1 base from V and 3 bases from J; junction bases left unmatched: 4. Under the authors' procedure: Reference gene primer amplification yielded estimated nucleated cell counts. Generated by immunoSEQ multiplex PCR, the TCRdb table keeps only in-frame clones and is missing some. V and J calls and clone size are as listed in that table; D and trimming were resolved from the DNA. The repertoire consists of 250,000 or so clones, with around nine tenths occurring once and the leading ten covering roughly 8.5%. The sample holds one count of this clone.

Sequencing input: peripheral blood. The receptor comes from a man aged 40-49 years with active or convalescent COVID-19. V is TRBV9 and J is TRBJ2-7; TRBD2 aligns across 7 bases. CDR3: CASSVSLAVYEQYF. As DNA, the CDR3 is TGTGCCAGCAGCGTAAGCCTAGCGGTCTACGAGCAGTACTTC.